The clone carrying this TCR beta chain was observed many times. Its specificity is not known. Trimming removed 4 bases from V and 0 bases from J, with 11 bases in between. The CDR3 spans 14 residues. Germline V CDR1 and CDR2: SGHRS, YFSETQ. Axillary draining lymph nodes of breast cancer patients supplied the node samples. Each CDR3 protein is one row after TCRdb ran MiXCR on the multiplex PCR reads. The sample holds around 250,000 distinct CDR3 sequences, less than 45% seen once. The data derive from a study of breast tumors, draining lymph nodes, adjacent tissues. General observations from the study: Tumor and nontumor repertoires were significantly more similar in luminal-like than in basal-like breast cancer.

The clonotype was recovered from a female donor with breast cancer. Some clones in this sample may be carry-over from other donors' samples. Sequenced: axillary lymph node tissue. V gene TRBV5-1 combines with J gene TRBJ2-7, with D uncertain. In nucleotides, the CDR3 is TGCGCCAGCAGCCAGTCCACCGGCTCCTACGAGCAGTACTTC. It specifies CASSQSTGSYEQYF. The whole variable domain, filled in from reference TRBV5-1 and TRBJ2-7, reads KAGVTQTPRYLIKTRGQQVTLSCSPISGHRSVSWYQQTPGQGLQFLFEYFSETQRNKGNFPGRFSGRQFSNSRSEMNVSTLELGDSALYLCASSQSTGSYEQYFGPGTRLTVT.